These 3 T cell receptor beta chains were sequenced from one sample in a study of glioma-infiltrating T cells. Using RNA template, CDR3s of TCR alpha and beta were amplified with iRepertoire arm-PCR. TCRdb independently ran MiXCR on the multiplex PCR reads; one entry per CDR3 protein. The sample shows roughly 100,000 distinct CDR3 sequences, roughly 40% of them seen only once. Sequenced material: glioma tissue, nonneoplastic brain tissue, or PBMCs (not recorded which). These receptors were obtained from a human donor with low-grade glioma or glioblastoma, undergoing nonglioma brain surgery, or in good health (not recorded which).

Regarding this clonotype: The junction differs from germline at one of its ends, possibly a read error. The chain has TRBV28 and TRBJ2-1; D is possibly TRBD1 (5 bases). The CDR3 has 14 amino acids. Germline V gene lookup returns CDR1 MDHEN and CDR2 SYDVKM. The CDR3 DNA reads TGTGCCAGCGGTTTAGTGGGGCCGGGCTACGAGCAGTTCTTC. Protein: CASGLVGPGYEQFF.

In the case of this clonotype: One end of the junction fails to match germline, which may point to a read error. The chain is built from TRBV24-1 and TRBJ2-2; 8 bases agree with TRBD1. Germline CDR1 is KGHDR and CDR2 is SFDVKD. The CDR3 has 14 amino acids. The CDR3 is CATTPGGYTGELVF. The CDR3 DNA follows: TGTGCCACCACCCCAGGGGGCTACACCGGGGAGCTGGTTTTT.

This clonotype has just one count. A single base separates this from a much larger clone, so it may be a read error. The rearrangement links TRBV5-4 to TRBJ2-1; D tentatively fits TRBD1 or TRBD2 (5 bases each). Germline CDR1 reads SGHNT; CDR2 reads YYREEE (reference sequence). This CDR3 has 13 amino acids. CDR3 coding DNA: TGTGCCAGCAGCACAGGAGGTTCCAATGAGCAGCTCTTC. Translation gives CASSTGGSNEQLF.